The present T cell receptor (beta chain) was sequenced within a study of Graves' ophthalmopathy and Graves' hyperthyroidism. Scientists amplified the TCR beta CDR3 regions from RNA transcripts. HTBI primers were employed in first-round RT-PCR, then a second-round multiplex PCR followed. One entry per CDR3 protein results from TCRdb running MiXCR on the multiplex PCR reads. This table has about 740,000 distinct CDR3 sequences, roughly 40% appearing once. Per germline, CDR1 LNHNV and CDR2 YYDKDF (reference sequence). The ends lost 0 bases at V and 4 bases at J; junction bases unmatched: 9. The CDR3 length is 19 residues. This clonotype came up a few times.

The origin of this receptor is an adult man with Graves' ophthalmopathy. The chain carries TRBV15 and TRBJ2-5; 15 bases are a match to TRBD2. The sample taken for sequencing was peripheral blood. In DNA form, the CDR3 reads TGTGCCACCAGCAGAGACCCAACCCGGACTAGCGGGGGGGTAGAGACCCAGTACTTC. It codes for CATSRDPTRTSGGVETQYF.